This passage covers 12 T cell receptor beta chains from one sample sequenced in a study of cytomegalovirus exposure and HLA in healthy donors. Use of 60 Vbeta and 13 Jbeta primers characterized the PCR. Measured with immunoSEQ multiplex PCR; TCRdb has only the in-frame clones, and not every one. Of under 200,000 clones in the sample, approximately 65% were seen once. The sequenced sample was PBMCs. The receptor source for this set is a middle-aged man in good health and CMV-seronegative.

V is TRBV10-3 and J is TRBJ1-5, with no clear D. Trimming left V 2 bases short and J 3 bases short, with 11 bases between. The CDR3 is made up of 15 amino acids. Per the germline V gene, CDR1 is ENHRY and CDR2 is SYGVKD. Here the CDR3 reads CAISERDLPNQPQHF. The CDR3 DNA follows: TGTGCCATCAGTGAGCGGGATTTACCCAATCAGCCCCAGCATTTT.

This rearrangement joins TRBV6-5 to TRBJ1-2, with 7 bases that match TRBD1. Germline V CDR1 and CDR2: MNHEY, SVGAGI. The length of the CDR3 is 14 residues. The V segment lost 5 bases and the J segment 7 bases; nucleotides outside the gene matches: 10. The CDR3 spells CASSLKQGFGGYTF. For the CDR3, the DNA is TGTGCCAGCAGTCTCAAACAGGGGTTCGGTGGCTACACCTTC.

V usage is TRBV19 and J usage is TRBJ2-7; tentatively, D is TRBD1 (6 bases). V was shortened by 5 bases and J by 5 bases, with 10 bases between the two germline ends. Germline CDR1 and CDR2: LNHDA and SQIVND (reference sequence). This CDR3 region has 12 residues. CDR3 amino acids: CASSYRAHEQYF. CDR3 DNA sequence: TGTGCCAGTAGTTACAGGGCCCACGAGCAGTACTTC.

This clone was seen more than once but under ten times. The rearrangement uses TRBV19 and TRBJ1-5, with D possibly matching TRBD1 (6 bases). Germline V CDR1 and CDR2: LNHDA, SQIVND (reference sequence). V was pared by 2 bases and J by 2 bases, with 22 bases between. This CDR3 is built from 19 residues. The CDR3 is CASSIPTWGGPVGNQPQHF. The CDR3 coding sequence is TGTGCCAGTAGTATACCAACTTGGGGGGGGCCTGTGGGCAATCAGCCCCAGCATTTT.

This chain joins TRBV14 and TRBJ2-7, with 11 bases matching TRBD2. J was trimmed by 3 bases and V by 0 bases; bases with no gene match: 7. CDR1 is SGHDN and CDR2 is FVKESK in the germline V gene. The CDR3 length is 17 residues. CDR3: CASSQDLSTSGSYEQYF. The CDR3 region has the DNA TGTGCCAGCAGCCAAGATCTTAGCACTAGCGGGAGCTACGAGCAGTACTTC.

This clone was detected a few times. This chain uses TRBV11-2 with TRBJ1-1, with TRBD1 identical over 7 bases. CDR1 and CDR2 from the germline V gene are SGHAT and FQNNGV. J was trimmed by 7 bases and V by 2 bases; bases with no gene match: 7. CDR3 length equals 14 residues. The CDR3: CASSLLNQGGEAFF. DNA of the CDR3: TGTGCCAGCAGCTTATTGAATCAGGGGGGTGAAGCTTTCTTT.

J is TRBJ2-1 and V is TRBV19; 12 bases are a match to TRBD2. CDR1 is LNHDA and CDR2 is SQIVND in the germline V gene (reference sequence). The CDR3 loop spans 19 amino acids. With V trimmed by 5 bases and J by 0 bases, 11 bases remained unmatched. The CDR3 is CASSPRLAGAPSSYNEQFF. The DNA of the CDR3 is TGTGCCAGTAGTCCTCGACTAGCGGGGGCCCCTAGCTCCTACAATGAGCAGTTCTTC.

The rearrangement joins TRBV12-2 to TRBJ1-2. TRBV12-2 is noted as a pseudogene. The CDR3 has 13 residues. The CDR3 bases are TGTGCAAGTCGCTTAGCGAGGCCCTATGGCTACACCTTC. Protein sequence: CASRLARPYGYTF.

The chain employs TRBV19 and TRBJ1-5; D unresolved. This CDR3 spans 13 amino acids. Germline CDR1 and CDR2: LNHDA and SQIVND (reference sequence). V shed 0 bases and J shed 5 bases, with 5 bases lying between them. The CDR3 sequence is CASSIDRDQPQHF. The CDR3 nucleotides are TGTGCCAGTAGTATAGATCGGGATCAGCCCCAGCATTTT.

The chain links TRBV30 to TRBJ1-2; 7 nucleotides match TRBD1. This CDR3 region has 14 residues. The germline gives CDR1 GTSNPN, CDR2 SVGIG (reference sequence). V lost 2 bases to trimming and J lost 8 bases; unmatched junction nucleotides: 11. This chain's CDR3 is CAWSLTGRGDGYTF. The DNA of the CDR3 is TGTGCCTGGAGTCTGACAGGGAGAGGGGACGGCTACACCTTC.

This chain links TRBV30 with TRBJ2-3, with 11 bases lining up with TRBD2. Germline V gives CDR1 GTSNPN, CDR2 SVGIG (reference sequence). The CDR3 contains 15 residues. The trim removed 5 bases at V and 1 base at J, leaving 5 bases unmatched. CDR3 residues: CAWCVAGGRTDTQYF. The CDR3 nucleotides read TGTGCCTGGTGCGTAGCGGGGGGGCGCACAGATACGCAGTATTTT.

The gene calls are TRBV7-9 and TRBJ1-2; 7 nucleotides agree with TRBD1. The CDR3 spans 16 residues. V was pared by 5 bases and J by 7 bases, with 16 bases of the junction left unmatched. CDR1 and CDR2 from the germline V gene are SEHNR and FQNEAQ (reference sequence). Here the CDR3 reads CASSPTDENRGGGYTF. For the CDR3, the DNA is TGTGCCAGCAGCCCCACGGACGAAAACAGGGGAGGTGGCTACACCTTC.